This TCR beta chain was identified in a study of T cell clonality in common variable immunodeficiency. Study conclusions and caveats: T cell subpopulation sequencing would be needed to explain CVID clonality. CVID subjects showed higher TCRbeta clonality than healthy controls.

This CDR3 has 18 amino acids. Unmatched junction bases numbered 8, after V lost 5 bases and J lost 2 bases. Looked up from germline, CDR1 is SNHLY and CDR2 is FYNNEI. Profiled with immunoSEQ multiplex PCR; TCRdb holds only in-frame clones, not every one. This sample has more than 55,000 clones, each found more than once. Patients and controls were mostly of Caucasian heritage. This clone came up a few times. Its antigen is unknown. The sequence runs out 3 residues before the end of the CDR3; the remainder is reconstructed from the germline J gene. Sequencing was carried out using peripheral blood mononuclear cells. V gene TRBV2 combines with J gene TRBJ2-5, with 16 nucleotides matching TRBD2. This receptor was taken from a person aged 18 to 70 in good health. Incomplete CDR3 DNA: TGTGCCAGCAGTAGGGGACTAGCGGGGGGGAGACGGCAAGAGACC. This gives the protein CASSRGLAGGRRQET. The entire CDR3 is CASSRGLAGGRRQETQYF.